The TCR beta chain under discussion was sequenced for a study of CD8 T cells in Susac syndrome. RNA totalling roughly 0.5 to 1 ug underwent reverse transcription with random hexamers. Multiplex immunoSEQ PCR targeted 54 Vbeta and 13 Jbeta TCR beta segments. One entry per CDR3 protein, called by TCRdb with MiXCR from the immunoSEQ multiplex PCR reads. The sample lists roughly 88,000 distinct CDR3 sequences, approximately 96% occurring once. Patients with Susac syndrome fulfilled recently defined diagnostic criteria for definite or probable disease. Germline V CDR1 and CDR2: MDHEN, SYDVKM. The trim removed 7 bases at V and 4 bases at J, leaving 13 bases unmatched. CDR3 length: 16 residues. Findings and limits, study-wide: Susac-specific public clones were found in total CD8+ and CD8+ TEMRA repertoires, numbering fewer than 20 and five, respectively.

Note on this clonotype: Antigen specificity is unknown.

Sequencing input: CD8+ T cells from PBMCs. This receptor was identified in a human donor with Susac syndrome. This chain links TRBV28 with TRBJ2-3; 8 bases align to TRBD2. The CDR3 sequence is CASIPVTSGPPDTQYF. The DNA of the CDR3 is TGTGCCAGCATACCCGTCACTAGCGGCCCCCCAGATACGCAGTATTTT.